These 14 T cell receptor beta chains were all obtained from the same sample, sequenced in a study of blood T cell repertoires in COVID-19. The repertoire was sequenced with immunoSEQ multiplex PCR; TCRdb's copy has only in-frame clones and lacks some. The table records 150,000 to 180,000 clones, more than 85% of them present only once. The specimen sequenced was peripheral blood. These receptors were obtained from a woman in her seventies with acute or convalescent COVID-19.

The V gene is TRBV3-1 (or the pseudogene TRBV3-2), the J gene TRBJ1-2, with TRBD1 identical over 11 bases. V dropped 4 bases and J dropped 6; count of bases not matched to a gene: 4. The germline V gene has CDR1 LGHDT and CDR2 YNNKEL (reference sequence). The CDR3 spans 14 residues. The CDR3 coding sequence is TGTGCCAGCAGCCCTTTGGACAGGGGGCATGGCTACACCTTC. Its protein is CASSPLDRGHGYTF.

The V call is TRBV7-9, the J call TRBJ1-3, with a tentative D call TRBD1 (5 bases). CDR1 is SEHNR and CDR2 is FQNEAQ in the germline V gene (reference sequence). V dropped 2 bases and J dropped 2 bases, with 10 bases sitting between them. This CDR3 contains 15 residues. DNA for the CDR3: TGTGCCAGCAGCTTACAGGGATCCCCTGGAAACACCATATATTTT. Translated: CASSLQGSPGNTIYF.

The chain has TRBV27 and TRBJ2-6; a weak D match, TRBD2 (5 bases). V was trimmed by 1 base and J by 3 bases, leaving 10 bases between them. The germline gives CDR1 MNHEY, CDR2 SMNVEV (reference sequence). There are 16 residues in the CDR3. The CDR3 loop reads CASSLYAEGGANVLTF. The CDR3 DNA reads TGTGCCAGCAGTTTATACGCCGAGGGTGGGGCCAACGTCCTGACTTTC.

CDR3 sequence (DNA): TGCGCCAGCAGCGGGAGGGGGACTAGCGGGGGAGATGAGCAGTTCTTC. It yields the protein CASSGRGTSGGDEQFF. The chain has TRBV10-1 and TRBJ2-1; the match to TRBD2 covers 14 bases. CDR3 length: 16 amino acids. Trimming at V came to 6 bases and at J to 8 bases, leaving 9 bases not matched to a gene. Germline assignment: CDR1 WNHNN and CDR2 SYGVQD (reference sequence).

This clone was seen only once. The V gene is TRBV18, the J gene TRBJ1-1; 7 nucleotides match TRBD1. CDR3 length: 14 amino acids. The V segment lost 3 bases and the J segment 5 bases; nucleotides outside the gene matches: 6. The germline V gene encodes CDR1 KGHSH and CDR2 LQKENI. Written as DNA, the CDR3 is TGTGCCAGCTCACCTGCAGGGGGTAGGACTGAAGCTTTCTTT. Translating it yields CASSPAGGRTEAFF.

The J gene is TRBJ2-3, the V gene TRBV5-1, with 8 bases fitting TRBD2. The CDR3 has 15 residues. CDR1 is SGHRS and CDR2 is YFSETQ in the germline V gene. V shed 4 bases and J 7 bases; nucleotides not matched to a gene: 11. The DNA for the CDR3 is TGCGCCAGCAGCCCTGCTCGGGGGGGCCAATATACGCAGTATTTT. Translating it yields CASSPARGGQYTQYF.

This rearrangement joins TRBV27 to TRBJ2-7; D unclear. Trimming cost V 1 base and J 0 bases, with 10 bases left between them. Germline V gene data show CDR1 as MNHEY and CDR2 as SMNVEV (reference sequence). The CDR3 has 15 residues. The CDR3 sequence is CASSLFWSSSYEQYF. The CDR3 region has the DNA TGTGCCAGCAGTTTATTTTGGAGTTCCTCCTACGAGCAGTACTTC.

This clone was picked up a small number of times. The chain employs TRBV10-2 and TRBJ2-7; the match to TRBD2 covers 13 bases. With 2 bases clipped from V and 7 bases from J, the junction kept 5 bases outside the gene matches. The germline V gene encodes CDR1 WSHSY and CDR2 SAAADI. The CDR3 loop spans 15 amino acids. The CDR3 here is CASSETSGGAGEQYF. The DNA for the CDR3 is TGCGCCAGCAGTGAGACTAGCGGGGGGGCCGGTGAGCAGTACTTC.

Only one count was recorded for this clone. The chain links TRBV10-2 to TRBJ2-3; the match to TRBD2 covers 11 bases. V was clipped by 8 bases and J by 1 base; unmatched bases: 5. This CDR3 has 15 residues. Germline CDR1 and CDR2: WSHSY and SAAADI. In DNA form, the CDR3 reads TGCGCCAGCCAAACACTAGCGGGGGGCACAGATACGCAGTATTTT. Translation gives CASQTLAGGTDTQYF.

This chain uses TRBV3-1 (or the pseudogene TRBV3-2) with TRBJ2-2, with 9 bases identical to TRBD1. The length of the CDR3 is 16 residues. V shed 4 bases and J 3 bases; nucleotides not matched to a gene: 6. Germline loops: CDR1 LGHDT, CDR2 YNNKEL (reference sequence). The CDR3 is CASSLRTGDHTGELFF. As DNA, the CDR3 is TGTGCCAGCAGCCTCAGGACAGGGGATCACACCGGGGAGCTGTTTTTT.

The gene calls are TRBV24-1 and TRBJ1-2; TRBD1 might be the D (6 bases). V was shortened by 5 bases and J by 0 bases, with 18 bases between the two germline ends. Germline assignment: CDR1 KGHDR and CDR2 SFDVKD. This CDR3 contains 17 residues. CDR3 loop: CATSAAPGGGSNYGYTF. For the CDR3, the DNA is TGTGCCACCAGTGCGGCGCCAGGCGGGGGCTCTAACTATGGCTACACCTTC.

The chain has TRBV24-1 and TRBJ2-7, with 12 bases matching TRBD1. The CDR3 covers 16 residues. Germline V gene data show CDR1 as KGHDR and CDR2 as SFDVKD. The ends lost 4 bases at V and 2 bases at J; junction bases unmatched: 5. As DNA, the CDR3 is TGTGCCACCAGTGACACCGGGACAGGGGGCCCCTACGAGCAGTACGTC. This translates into CATSDTGTGGPYEQYV.

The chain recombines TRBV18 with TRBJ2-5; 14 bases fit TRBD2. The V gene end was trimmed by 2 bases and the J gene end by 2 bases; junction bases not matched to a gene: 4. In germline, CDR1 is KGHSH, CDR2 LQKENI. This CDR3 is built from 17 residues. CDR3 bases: TGTGCCAGCTCACCAAGACTAGCGGGGGGGACGCAAGAGACCCAGTACTTC. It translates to CASSPRLAGGTQETQYF.

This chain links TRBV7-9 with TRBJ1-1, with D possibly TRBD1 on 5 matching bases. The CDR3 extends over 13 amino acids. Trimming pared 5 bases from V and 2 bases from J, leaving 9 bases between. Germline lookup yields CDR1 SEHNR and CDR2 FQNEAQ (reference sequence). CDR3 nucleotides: TGTGCCAGCAGCGCGACAGTTAACACTGAAGCTTTCTTT. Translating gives CASSATVNTEAFF.